The 32 T cell receptor beta chains listed next were all sequenced from one sample in a study of control samples from healthy donors and cancer patients. Assay: immunoSEQ multiplex PCR; the TCRdb copy retains only in-frame clones and omits some. The sample records 75,000 to 95,000 clones, about 88% being singletons. Source material: blood. Receptors originate from a woman aged 45-59 years in good health.

J is TRBJ1-1 and V is TRBV2; 10 bases line up with TRBD1. Trimming took 4 bases from V and 4 from J; bases not matched to a gene: 3. Germline CDR1 and CDR2: SNHLY and FYNNEI. There are 14 residues in the CDR3. CDR3 loop: CASSVTGGITEAFF. CDR3 in DNA: TGTGCCAGCAGTGTGACAGGGGGCATCACTGAAGCTTTCTTT.

Only a few counts were recorded for this clone. The chain recombines TRBV12-3 or TRBV12-4 with TRBJ1-2, with TRBD1 matching 7 bases. The CDR3 length is 13 residues. The V gene end was trimmed by 4 bases and the J gene end by 9 bases; junction bases not matched to a gene: 8. The CDR3 loop is CASSSSGQDRYTF. The CDR3 bases are TGTGCCAGCAGTTCGTCAGGACAGGACCGCTACACCTTC.

The chain is built from TRBV2 and TRBJ1-2, with D perhaps matching TRBD1 (5 bases). The CDR3 extends over 12 amino acids. Germline CDR1 SNHLY, CDR2 FYNNEI. V lost 8 bases to trimming and J lost 7 bases, with 14 bases between them. This chain's CDR3 is CASESGRAGYTF. The CDR3, as DNA: TGTGCCAGCGAGTCCGGCAGGGCTGGCTACACCTTC.

This chain connects TRBV9 to TRBJ1-1; TRBD1 might be the D (5 bases). Trimming took off 0 bases at V and 3 bases at J, with 9 bases between the two ends. CDR1 SGDLS and CDR2 YYNGEE come from the germline V gene. This CDR3 is built from 14 residues. The CDR3 region has the DNA TGTGCCAGCAGCGTAGTAGTAGGGGACACTGAAGCTTTCTTT. It is translated as CASSVVVGDTEAFF.

This sequence joins TRBV6-5 and TRBJ1-5; the D is unclear. The CDR3 spans 13 residues. Germline values: CDR1 MNHEY, CDR2 SVGAGI. Trimming removed 0 bases at V and 5 bases at J, with 5 bases between. CDR3 coding DNA: TGTGCCAGCAGTTACTCGCCGCATCAGCCCCAGCATTTT. Translating it yields CASSYSPHQPQHF.

The chain links TRBV15 to TRBJ2-3; D gene uncertain. Trimming stripped 3 bases from V and 3 bases from J, with 4 bases between. The length of the CDR3 is 12 residues. Per the germline V gene, CDR1 is LNHNV and CDR2 is YYDKDF (reference sequence). CDR3 protein: CATSRVTDTQYF. The CDR3 DNA reads as TGTGCCACCAGCAGGGTTACAGATACGCAGTATTTT.

This clone showed up just once. The rearrangement uses TRBV6-5 and TRBJ2-7; 8 bases are shared with TRBD1. Trimming removed 10 bases from V and 3 bases from J; junction bases left unmatched: 14. Germline V CDR1 and CDR2: MNHEY, SVGAGI. The CDR3 runs to 15 residues. CDR3 amino acids: CATQQGDNLGYEQYF. The CDR3 region has the DNA TGTGCCACCCAACAGGGGGATAATCTTGGCTACGAGCAGTACTTC.

This rearrangement joins TRBV6-5 to TRBJ1-6; D might be TRBD1 (5 bases). The CDR3 runs to 15 residues. V lost 1 base, J lost 7 bases, and 11 bases lay in between. Germline V lookup: CDR1 MNHEY, CDR2 SVGAGI. CDR3 sequence reads: CASSYLRGANSPLHF. The CDR3 region has the DNA TGTGCCAGCAGTTACTTAAGAGGGGCAAATTCACCCCTCCACTTT.

This rearrangement joins TRBV12-3 or TRBV12-4 to TRBJ2-7, with a weak D call TRBD2 (6 bases). This CDR3 spans 13 amino acids. V lost 5 bases to trimming and J lost 4 bases, with 12 bases between them. The CDR3 reads CASSPRGGYEQYF. For the CDR3, the DNA is TGTGCCAGCAGTCCAAGAGGAGGGTACGAGCAGTACTTC.

This chain joins TRBV5-5 and TRBJ2-7; D possibly corresponds to TRBD1 (6 bases). CDR3 length: 14 amino acids. Germline values: CDR1 SGHKS, CDR2 YYEKEE (reference sequence). V was clipped by 3 bases and J by 6 bases, with 16 bases between them. The CDR3, as DNA: TGTGCCAGCAGCTATAGTACAGGGATTGCCGAGCAGTACTTC. Translation gives CASSYSTGIAEQYF.

V gene TRBV18 combines with J gene TRBJ2-3; 10 bases agree with TRBD2. The V and J ends lost 2 bases and 5 bases, in that order; junction bases with no gene match: 7. CDR3 length equals 16 residues. Per germline, CDR1 KGHSH and CDR2 LQKENI. This CDR3 is CASSPKLAGLEDTQYF. In nucleotides, the CDR3 is TGTGCCAGCTCACCAAAACTAGCGGGATTGGAAGATACGCAGTATTTT.

This sequence joins TRBV5-5 and TRBJ2-3; D is unresolved. V was clipped by 2 bases and J by 3 bases, with 16 bases between them. In germline, CDR1 is SGHKS, CDR2 YYEKEE (reference sequence). This CDR3 has 16 residues. CDR3 in DNA: TGTGCCAGCAGCTTCCAATTCCTTCTTGTGACAGATACGCAGTATTTT. Its protein product is CASSFQFLLVTDTQYF.

The chain has TRBV5-6 and TRBJ2-7; 10 bases are shared with TRBD1. The V gene end was trimmed by 0 bases and the J gene end by 3 bases; junction bases not matched to a gene: 3. The germline gives CDR1 SGHDT, CDR2 YYEEEE. The CDR3 spans 15 residues. CDR3 residues: CASSLGQGADYEQYF. The CDR3 DNA is TGTGCCAGCAGCTTGGGACAGGGGGCTGACTACGAGCAGTACTTC.

This chain uses TRBV7-9 with TRBJ1-1, with D unclear. CDR3 length: 15 amino acids. V was pared by 5 bases and J by 5 bases, with 18 bases between. The germline CDR1 and CDR2 sequences are SEHNR and FQNEAQ (reference sequence). Here the CDR3 reads CASSDGPLGETEAFF. CDR3 nucleotide sequence: TGTGCCAGCAGCGATGGGCCTTTAGGAGAAACTGAAGCTTTCTTT.

The chain carries TRBV12-3 or TRBV12-4 and TRBJ1-1; no clear D gene. The CDR3 loop spans 13 amino acids. Trimming took 5 bases from V and 2 from J, leaving 9 bases between them. CDR3 nucleotides: TGTGCCAGCAGTCGGACTGGAAACACTGAAGCTTTCTTT. This gives the protein CASSRTGNTEAFF.

The chain employs TRBV6-5 and TRBJ2-3, with D perhaps TRBD1 (5 bases). V lost 2 bases, J lost 1 base, and 13 bases lay in between. This CDR3 comprises 16 residues. Germline loops: CDR1 MNHEY, CDR2 SVGAGI. The CDR3 protein is CASSYQWGSGTDTQYF. The CDR3 DNA reads TGTGCCAGCAGTTACCAATGGGGCTCTGGCACAGATACGCAGTATTTT.

This chain joins TRBV5-6 and TRBJ1-1; D gene ambiguous. V lost 0 bases to trimming and J lost 1 base, with 7 bases between them. The germline CDR1 and CDR2 sequences are SGHDT and YYEEEE. CDR3 length equals 14 residues. CDR3: CASSLGRSNTEAFF. In DNA, the CDR3 is TGTGCCAGCAGCTTGGGCAGGTCGAACACTGAAGCTTTCTTT.

The chain joins TRBV5-1 to TRBJ1-1; D is unclear. The CDR3 runs 16 residues. The ends were cut back, 2 bases at V and 0 bases at J, with 14 bases in the middle. Germline CDR1 is SGHRS and CDR2 is YFSETQ. CDR3 DNA sequence: TGCGCCAGCAGCTTAGCCCCCTCGATAATGAACACTGAAGCTTTCTTT. This encodes CASSLAPSIMNTEAFF.

The sample holds a few counts of this clone. The chain couples TRBV7-9 to TRBJ2-1, with TRBD2 matching 10 bases. The CDR3 totals 15 residues. The germline gives CDR1 SEHNR, CDR2 FQNEAQ (reference sequence). V was clipped by 2 bases and J by 4 bases; unmatched bases: 2. CDR3 residues: CASSLLAGVYNEQFF. The CDR3 nucleotides read TGTGCCAGCAGCTTACTAGCGGGGGTGTACAATGAGCAGTTCTTC.

This chain joins TRBV27 and TRBJ2-3; D uncertain. The CDR3 has 13 amino acids. Per germline, CDR1 MNHEY and CDR2 SMNVEV (reference sequence). Trimming took off 4 bases at V and 4 bases at J, with 9 bases between the two ends. CDR3 region: CASSSYPADTQYF. CDR3 DNA sequence: TGTGCCAGCAGTTCTTACCCAGCAGATACGCAGTATTTT.

This clone was detected only once. The chain employs TRBV14 and TRBJ1-6, with no clear D. The CDR3 consists of 16 residues. The V gene's germline CDR1 is SGHDN and CDR2 FVKESK. V was pared by 4 bases and J by 9 bases, with 19 bases between. CDR3 in DNA: TGTGCCAGCAGCCCTAACTGGGGTGTGGGTGCTTCACCCCTCCACTTT. It encodes CASSPNWGVGASPLHF. The whole variable domain, filled in from reference TRBV14 and TRBJ1-6, reads EAGVTQFPSHSVIEKGQTVTLRCDPISGHDNLYWYRRVMGKEIKFLLHFVKESKQDESGMPNNRFLAERTGGTYSTLKVQPAELEDSGVYFCASSPNWGVGASPLHFGNGTRLTVT.

V and J are TRBV3-1 (or the pseudogene TRBV3-2) and TRBJ1-1, with no clear D. The CDR3 runs 13 residues. V was clipped by 4 bases and J by 0 bases, with 6 bases between them. From germline, CDR1 is LGHDT and CDR2 YNNKEL (reference sequence). Written as DNA, the CDR3 is TGTGCCAGCAGCCTTGCAATGAACACTGAAGCTTTCTTT. This sequence encodes CASSLAMNTEAFF.

The chain is built from TRBV19 and TRBJ2-3, with 7 bases lining up with TRBD1. CDR1 LNHDA and CDR2 SQIVND come from the germline V gene (reference sequence). J was trimmed by 5 bases and V by 10 bases; bases with no gene match: 15. The CDR3 totals 15 residues. The chain's CDR3 is CATRGSGYYRDTQYF. The CDR3 DNA sequence: TGTGCCACCAGGGGGAGCGGTTATTACCGAGATACGCAGTATTTT.

The chain couples TRBV3-1 (or the pseudogene TRBV3-2) to TRBJ2-2; possibly TRBD1 for D (6 bases). Trimming left V 6 bases short and J 7 bases short, with 12 bases between. Germline V gene data show CDR1 as LGHDT and CDR2 as YNNKEL (reference sequence). The CDR3 consists of 13 residues. DNA for the CDR3: TGTGCCAGCAGTTGGACAGAGATCGGGGAGCTGTTTTTT. Its translation is CASSWTEIGELFF.

The chain combines TRBV6-5 with TRBJ1-2, with D uncertain. Per the germline V gene, CDR1 is MNHEY and CDR2 is SVGAGI. CDR3 length: 12 residues. The germline V and J ends were trimmed by 8 bases and 2 bases, with 9 bases remaining between them. CDR3 DNA: TGTGCCAGCCATCAGCTAAACTATGGCTACACCTTC. Translated, it gives CASHQLNYGYTF.

This clone was seen more than once but under ten times. The J gene is TRBJ2-3, the V gene TRBV7-2; D is possibly TRBD2 (5 bases). The V gene lost 5 bases and the J gene lost 5 bases, with 11 bases spanning the gap. The CDR3 covers 13 residues. Germline V CDR1 and CDR2: SGHTA, FQGNSA. The CDR3 reads CASSQRDRDTQYF. The CDR3 coding sequence is TGTGCCAGCAGCCAACGGGATCGAGATACGCAGTATTTT.

The V and J genes are TRBV19 and TRBJ1-5, with a possible D match to TRBD1 (6 bases). The CDR3 is 16 residues long. The germline CDR1 and CDR2 sequences are LNHDA and SQIVND (reference sequence). The V gene lost 3 bases and the J gene lost 0 bases, with 12 bases spanning the gap. CDR3 in amino acids: CASSIRTDYSNQPQHF. CDR3 nucleotide sequence: TGTGCCAGTAGTATCCGGACAGATTATAGCAATCAGCCCCAGCATTTT.

The chain carries TRBV11-3 and TRBJ2-3; TRBD1 or TRBD2 may be the D gene (5 bases each). Germline V gives CDR1 SGHNT, CDR2 YENEEA. V dropped 5 bases and J dropped 2 bases, with 8 bases sitting between them. The CDR3 length is 13 residues. CDR3 protein: CASSTGLTDTQYF. CDR3 coding DNA: TGTGCCAGCAGCACGGGGCTCACAGATACGCAGTATTTT.

This chain joins TRBV11-2 and TRBJ2-1; perhaps D is TRBD1 or TRBD2 (5 bases each). Germline CDR1 is SGHAT and CDR2 is FQNNGV. CDR3 length: 14 residues. V lost 2 bases to trimming and J lost 9 bases, with 14 bases between them. The CDR3 is CASSLFTRGSEQFF. CDR3 in DNA: TGTGCCAGCAGCTTATTCACTAGGGGAAGTGAGCAGTTCTTC.

The CDR3, as DNA: TGTGCCAGCAGCTTAGCCCCGCCGGGTGAGCAGTACTTC. Translated, it gives CASSLAPPGEQYF. The rearrangement links TRBV7-2 to TRBJ2-7; no reliable D call. CDR1 is SGHTA, CDR2 FQGNSA, per germline. V was clipped by 0 bases and J by 7 bases, with 10 bases between them. This CDR3 region has 13 residues.

The chain is built from TRBV5-1 and TRBJ2-5, with TRBD1 matching over 11 bases. The ends lost 4 bases at V and 2 bases at J; junction bases unmatched: 7. Germline CDR1 and CDR2: SGHRS and YFSETQ. The CDR3 is made up of 16 amino acids. DNA of the CDR3: TGCGCCAGCAGCGCTCGGACAGGGGGCCCACAAGAGACCCAGTACTTC. Residues: CASSARTGGPQETQYF. Based on the CDR3 plus reference TRBV5-1 and TRBJ2-5, the full variable domain is KAGVTQTPRYLIKTRGQQVTLSCSPISGHRSVSWYQQTPGQGLQFLFEYFSETQRNKGNFPGRFSGRQFSNSRSEMNVSTLELGDSALYLCASSARTGGPQETQYFGPGTRLLVL.

The rearrangement uses TRBV5-4 and TRBJ2-1; D is perhaps TRBD2 (6 bases). The CDR3 sequence is 14 residues long. V was trimmed by 2 bases and J by 5 bases, leaving 11 bases between them. CDR1 SGHNT and CDR2 YYREEE come from the germline V gene (reference sequence). Here the CDR3 DNA reads TGTGCCAGCAGCTTATACGTAGCGGACAATGAGCAGTTCTTC. Its translation is CASSLYVADNEQFF.